This T cell receptor beta chain was captured by sequencing in a study of T cells in Graves' hyperthyroidism and ophthalmopathy (dated by TCRdb to between 2018 and 2021). About the investigation overall: Peripheral blood was sampled at the time of initial diagnosis, prior to any treatment. To identify TCR V-J signatures that set the groups apart, the researchers used a discovery cohort of 100 patients, made up of under 45 with Graves' ophthalmopathy and about 55 with stable Graves' hyperthyroidism. Whether ophthalmopathy could be predicted prospectively was tested in an independent validation cohort made up of fewer than 20 hyperthyroidism patients plus 17 patients who later progressed to ophthalmopathy. For training and testing, the 100 or so patients in the discovery cohort were randomly divided in a 7:3 ratio. In addition, the study compared T-cell repertoires in thyroid tissue and in blood from 6 or 7 Graves' hyperthyroidism patients. Once sampling was done, hyperthyroidism patients were given methimazole at a starting dose of 30 mg daily, whereas ophthalmopathy patients were given high-dose intravenous methylprednisolone. The paper describes TCR Vbeta CDR3 sequencing of 140 or so peripheral blood samples, made up of around 41 ophthalmopathy patients, 70 to 75 hyperthyroidism patients and 17 progressor patients.

This clonotype has at least ten counts. Its antigen target is currently unknown. Per-nucleotide qualities are absent, and no much larger clonotype sits a single base away. The TCR beta CDR3 regions were amplified from RNA transcripts. The first round of RT-PCR for the TCR CDR3 was performed with the HTBI primer set and the Qiagen OneStep RT-PCR kit. A second multiplex PCR round built the libraries, followed by size selection and purification. The libraries were sequenced on an Illumina HiSeq2000 using paired-end 100 bp reads. In the authors' own workflow: SOAPnuke was used to process the raw data, removing reads that contained adapters or uncalled bases, had a mean Phred below 15, or lacked an exact match to the constant primer or identifier. COPE v1.2.5 was used to merge the high-quality paired reads, and each unique nucleotide sequence was defined as a clonotype. MiTCR v1.1 was used to align the clonotypes against IMGT TRBV, TRBD and TRBJ reference segments. The analysis included only V-J combinations with a frequency above 0.0001, which together covered about 99% of the repertoires. The TCS score was defined as F50 (clonal expansion) divided by E x V (chaos), with BLOSUM62-based TCRdist calculated between CDR3 peptides within each V-J. Welch's t-statistics and random forest reduced around 510 V-J features to around 14, which were used in a naive Bayes classifier (R e1071). TCRdb cleaned the public reads at Q25 with fastp, built clones with MiXCR and kept in-frame beta chains. CDR3 protein duplicates are merged, each entry listing the most common genes and DNA. The V and J calls here are based on TCRdb, not the publication. Within this sample are some 560,000 distinct CDR3 sequences, with 15% to 18% of them counted one time only. Approximately 7.4% of the sample comes from the top ten.

Overall results and qualifications from the work: Most expanded thyroid clonotypes (frequency above 0.001) were also found in blood, which suggests that blood repertoires may mirror thyroid immune responses. Ophthalmopathy was separated from stable hyperthyroidism by a 13 V-J signature model, with approximately 85% sensitivity and about 81% specificity obtained in cross-validation and 80%/75% obtained in testing. During validation, the model predicted progression to ophthalmopathy a median of about 6.3 months ahead of onset, with around 65% sensitivity and roughly 75% specificity. No statistical method was used to fix the sample size in advance, and group allocation was not hidden from the investigators.

A distance of 5 bases separates the germline ends of V and J, which lose 1 base and 1 base respectively. Sequences GTSNPN (CDR1) and SVGIG (CDR2) are obtained from the germline V gene (reference sequence). Spanning cysteine to phenylalanine, the CDR3 consists of 13 amino acids. Only the CDR3 DNA stays, 39 bases, in frame from base 1. Stable Graves' hyperthyroidism was defined as no progression to ophthalmopathy during 18 months of follow-up. The hyperthyroidism patients were between 18 and 65 years old and newly diagnosed, with a disease duration of less than 2 months. The study excluded patients with uncontrolled infections, other autoimmune diseases, pregnancy or lactation. Clinical symptoms, serum thyroxine and TRAb, thyroid ultrasound, and orbital computed tomography formed the basis for the diagnoses. PBMCs were isolated from around 10 ml of fresh peripheral blood by Ficoll-Paque density gradient centrifugation. Total RNA was extracted with Trizol reagent, and quality was checked on an Agilent 2100 Bioanalyzer.

Sequencing input: blood. The V gene is TRBV30 and the J gene is TRBJ1-3; the D segment cannot be called with confidence. The sequence was collected from a young woman with Graves' hyperthyroidism. The DNA reads TGTGCCTGGAGTGCGAGGTCTGGAAACACCATATATTTT. This yields the protein CAWSARSGNTIYF.